Listed below are T cell receptor beta chains from one sample, sequenced in a study of graft-versus-host responses after intestinal transplantation. The table came from immunoSEQ multiplex PCR; TCRdb's copy has only in-frame clones and leaves some out. Of under 30,000 clones listed, around 94% were seen once; the top ten hold 0.8% to 0.85%. The sample here was PBMCs, taken nearly 31 days after intestinal transplant. The receptors were sampled from a human patient who received an intestinal transplant, so some T cells may come from the graft donor. Both conserved end residues are part of each CDR3. D genes are given only for firm matches. A clone size is listed for some rows: how often the clone was seen (once, few, many), or a class if it is expanded.

j_call v_call clone_size d_call cdr3_aa cdr3_nt
TRBJ2-7 TRBV6-5 NA NA CASRRFYEQYF TGTGCCAGCAGGCGCTTCTACGAGCAGTACTTC
TRBJ2-5 TRBV7-2 NA NA CASSLAGRPRVQETQYF TGTGCCAGCAGCTTAGCTGGCAGGCCGAGAGTGCAAGAGACCCAGTACTTC
TRBJ1-5 TRBV7-2 NA NA CASSFEGRGQPQHF TGTGCCAGCAGCTTTGAGGGGAGGGGTCAGCCCCAGCATTTT
TRBJ1-1 TRBV19 NA NA CASNHIQNTEAFF TGTGCCAGTAACCACATCCAGAACACTGAAGCTTTCTTT
TRBJ2-1 TRBV6-4 NA NA CASSVDWSSYNEQFF TGTGCCAGCAGCGTGGACTGGAGCTCCTACAATGAGCAGTTCTTC
TRBJ2-1 TRBV28 NA TRBD2 CASRFRTSGGYDEQFF TGTGCCAGCAGATTTCGGACTAGCGGGGGGTACGATGAGCAGTTCTTC
TRBJ2-3 TRBV4-3 NA NA CASSQERGDTQYF TGCGCCAGCAGCCAAGAACGTGGAGATACGCAGTATTTT
TRBJ2-1 TRBV4-1 NA NA CASSLAGPANEQFF TGCGCCAGCAGCCTTGCGGGCCCCGCAAATGAGCAGTTCTTC
TRBJ2-1 TRBV7-2 NA TRBD2 CASSLVARDAGEYNEQFF TGTGCCAGCAGCTTAGTAGCCCGAGACGCGGGGGAGTACAATGAGCAGTTCTTC
TRBJ2-1 TRBV19 once NA CASKESGDYNEQFF TGTGCCAGTAAAGAATCAGGGGACTACAATGAGCAGTTCTTC
TRBJ1-2 TRBV27 NA TRBD1 CASSATGRDGYTF TGTGCCAGCAGTGCGACAGGGCGTGATGGCTACACCTTC
TRBJ1-2 TRBV5-1 NA TRBD1 CASSGRPGQGFLYGYTF TGCGCCAGCAGCGGACGGCCTGGACAGGGGTTTCTGTATGGCTACACCTTC
TRBJ2-3 TRBV27 NA TRBD2 CASSSGSRSTDTQYF TGTGCCAGCAGTAGCGGGAGTCGGAGCACAGATACGCAGTATTTT
TRBJ1-1 TRBV9 NA NA CASSVDRNTEAFF TGTGCCAGCAGCGTAGACAGGAACACTGAAGCTTTCTTT
TRBJ2-2 TRBV7-2 once NA CASSFGNTGELFF TGTGCCAGCAGCTTCGGGAACACCGGGGAGCTGTTTTTT
TRBJ1-2 TRBV29-1 NA TRBD1 CSVAGGTNYGYTF TGCAGCGTTGCAGGGGGGACCAACTATGGCTACACCTTC
TRBJ2-7 TRBV2 NA TRBD1 CASSEARGKYEQYF TGTGCCAGCAGTGAAGCCAGGGGGAAGTACGAGCAGTACTTC
TRBJ2-1 TRBV5-1 NA NA CASSLGRGVNEQFF TGCGCCAGCAGCTTGGGCAGGGGAGTCAATGAGCAGTTCTTC
TRBJ1-2 TRBV30 NA NA CAYDGVYGYTF TGTGCCTACGACGGCGTCTATGGCTACACCTTC
TRBJ2-3 TRBV28 NA TRBD2 CASSFSQGLAKSTDTQYF TGTGCCAGCAGTTTCAGCCAGGGACTAGCGAAAAGCACAGATACGCAGTATTTT
TRBJ2-6 TRBV4-1 NA NA CASSQVPPSGANVLTF TGCGCCAGCAGCCAAGTTCCGCCCTCTGGGGCCAACGTCCTGACTTTC
TRBJ2-7 TRBV25-1 NA NA CASSVLGGPLYEQYF TGTGCCAGCAGTGTCTTAGGAGGGCCACTCTACGAGCAGTACTTC
TRBJ1-2 TRBV12-5 NA NA CASGLGEANYGYTF TGTGCTAGTGGTTTAGGGGAGGCTAACTATGGCTACACCTTC
TRBJ2-2 TRBV7-3 NA NA CASSQTRKTNTGELFF TGTGCCAGCAGCCAAACCAGGAAGACGAACACCGGGGAGCTGTTTTTT
TRBJ2-7 TRBV7-2 NA NA CASSSQGNYEQYF TGTGCCAGCAGCTCTCAGGGAAACTACGAGCAGTACTTC
TRBJ1-1 TRBV7-9 NA NA CASSSSRGFTEAFF TGTGCCAGCAGCTCCTCCAGGGGATTCACTGAAGCTTTCTTT
TRBJ2-7 TRBV27 NA NA CASSLGRAYEQYF TGTGCCAGCAGTTTAGGGCGGGCATACGAGCAGTACTTC
TRBJ2-1 TRBV5-4 NA NA CASSFGQEQFF TGTGCCAGCAGCTTCGGACAAGAGCAGTTCTTC
TRBJ2-7 TRBV6-5 NA NA CASSSWTSRSYEQYF TGTGCCAGCAGTTCATGGACTTCCCGCTCCTACGAGCAGTACTTC
TRBJ1-2 TRBV5-1 once TRBD1 CASSTRGEFNGYTF TGCGCCAGCAGCACCAGGGGGGAGTTCAATGGCTACACCTTC
TRBJ2-3 TRBV28 NA NA CASSLQGGPGTQYF TGTGCCAGCAGTTTACAGGGGGGGCCAGGTACGCAGTATTTT
TRBJ1-1 TRBV18 NA NA CASSPPGKSMNTEAFF TGTGCCAGCTCACCACCGGGGAAGAGCATGAACACTGAAGCTTTCTTT
TRBJ1-2 TRBV28 once NA CASSSKLYGYTF TGTGCCAGCAGTTCAAAGCTATATGGCTACACCTTC
TRBJ2-1 TRBV5-6 NA TRBD1 CASSLTGVANEQFF TGTGCCAGCAGCTTGACAGGGGTAGCCAATGAGCAGTTCTTC
TRBJ2-5 TRBV5-1 once NA CASSLGFSRTQYF TGCGCCAGCAGCTTGGGGTTTTCCAGGACCCAGTACTTC
TRBJ1-6 TRBV7-2 NA NA CASSLRDSNSPLHF TGTGCCAGCAGCCTCCGGGACTCTAATTCACCCCTCCACTTT
TRBJ2-7 TRBV7-9 NA NA CASSPPTTGEQYF TGTGCCAGCAGCCCTCCAACTACTGGAGAGCAGTACTTC
TRBJ1-2 TRBV10-1 NA NA CASGQDSYGYTF TGCGCCAGCGGGCAGGACAGCTATGGCTACACCTTC
TRBJ1-1 TRBV27 NA NA CASRVVGIAEAFF TGTGCCAGCAGGGTAGTAGGAATTGCTGAAGCTTTCTTT